This record concerns one T cell receptor beta chain sequence. What it recognizes is unknown. The sample originates from a study of CD8 T cells in ankylosing spondylitis. Regarding the study as a whole: Disease-linked clones bore a CD8+ phenotype and were relatively rare in peripheral blood. What appeared characteristic of ankylosing spondylitis blood was a TCR beta motif of under 10 highly homologous variants. Matched ankylosing spondylitis synovial fluid reportedly showed significant enrichment of disease-linked clones.

Trimming cost V 5 bases and J 9 bases; bases outside gene matches: 13. From germline, CDR1 is DFQATT and CDR2 SNEGSKA (reference sequence). The length of the CDR3 is 16 residues. Scientists made TCR beta libraries using quantitative 5'-RACE with molecular barcodes. In TCRdb, the 5' RACE reads were re-called with MiXCR into one record per CDR3 protein. The sample carries a few hundred thousand distinct CDR3 sequences, around 20% recorded once. Sequencing was performed on blood, either unsorted or a sorted T cell fraction (not recorded which). This TCR was sampled from a female donor with ankylosing spondylitis or in good health (not recorded which). The rearrangement joins TRBV20-1 to TRBJ2-2; 12 nucleotides align to TRBD2. The CDR3 DNA follows: TGCAGTGCTGCAAGGACTAGCGGGATTTCGGGTTGGGAGCTGTTTTTT. Translated, it gives CSAARTSGISGWELFF.